The text below deals with one TCR beta chain. This clone's antigen is unknown. The input lacks base qualities; no much larger clone sits a single base away. To sequence the TCRbeta CDR3 region, genomic DNA was isolated from the sorted cells. TCRbeta CDR3 regions were sequenced using the immunoSEQ Assay. The table was pulled from immuneACCESS by TCRdb, which kept in-frame rearrangements only. Such tables lose some clones; where checked, under half of the loss comes from unresolved V genes, and the rest has no known cause. Recorded for this sample are 70,000 to 95,000 clones; 80% to 95% of them occurred a single time. The biggest ten clones account for around 1.1% of the sample. These data belong to a study of OX40 agonist ivuxolimab in advanced cancers. In terms of the full investigation: Ivuxolimab was an agonistic, fully human IgG2 monoclonal antibody directed against OX40 (CD134), a costimulatory receptor. The paper describes the monotherapy dose-escalation part (N = 52 patients) of the phase I trial of ivuxolimab. Prior anti-PD-1, anti-PD-L1 or anti-CTLA-4 therapy was permitted, and checkpoint inhibitors had been received by around 40% of dose-escalation patients. Partial responses occurred in three dose-escalation patients: two with cutaneous melanoma and one with hepatocellular carcinoma. Intravenous ivuxolimab was administered to patients every 2 weeks at six dose levels: 0.01, 0.1, 0.3, 1.5, 3 and 10 mg/kg. A male proportion of under 85% and a mean age of roughly 55 years, ranging from about 23 to 90, were recorded for the dose-escalation cohort. The purpose of peripheral TCRbeta sequencing was to test whether ivuxolimab changed TCR sequence diversity and led to clonal T-cell expansion. Among the 52 dose-escalation patients, about 19 had hepatocellular carcinoma, roughly 15 melanoma, 9 renal cell carcinoma and 9 head and neck cancer. Overall study results and their limits: Clonal expansion of both CD4+ and CD8+ blood T cells was observed from baseline to week 6 at doses 0.1 to 3.0 mg/kg. After ivuxolimab, more expanded clones were found on average in CD8+ T cells than in CD4+ T cells. Low levels of normalized T-cell clonal expansion were also seen in some patients who did not respond. In the 0.1-3.0 mg/kg groups, partial responders had among the lowest normalized peripheral clonal expansion, particularly in CD8+ T cells. Antigen specificity was not determined for the clonally expanded peripheral T cells.

V ends up 8 bases short and J 2 bases short, with an unmatched junction base count of 5. CDR1 and CDR2 are drawn from the germline V gene: MGHRA, YSYEKL. The CDR3 holds 13 amino acids from the cysteine to the phenylalanine. Here the CDR3 DNA is all that survives: 39 bases in frame from base 1. Patients with a history of autoimmune disease or receiving systemic immunosuppression were excluded from the trial. In every dose cohort, peripheral blood was drawn for TCR sequencing at baseline, cycle 4 day 1, and cycle 7 day 1. The samples were drawn from a first-in-human, open-label, multicenter phase I dose-escalation trial of ivuxolimab. Adults with locally advanced or metastatic head and neck squamous cell, hepatocellular, melanoma or renal cell carcinoma were enrolled in the trial. Before TCR sequencing, CD4+ T cells and CD8+ T cells from peripheral blood were sorted into separate populations.

Sequencing was performed on CD4+ or CD8+ T cells sorted from blood, taken in a trial of the OX40 agonist ivuxolimab. Recombination joined TRBV4-1 with TRBJ2-5; 7 bases in the junction line up with TRBD2. This sequence originates from an adult with an advanced solid tumor such as melanoma, head and neck, liver or kidney cancer. CDR3 region: CASGRAVQETQYF. The bases are TGCGCCAGCGGGAGGGCCGTTCAAGAGACCCAGTACTTC.